What follows are 26 T cell receptor beta chains derived from one specimen sequenced in a study of T cells in narcolepsy. The protocol was immunoSEQ multiplex PCR, while the TCRdb copy is restricted to in-frame clones and leaves out a portion. The sample holds under 20,000 clones, over 75% seen once. Sequenced input: memory (CD45RA-) CD4+ T cells from blood. The receptors originated from a human donor in good health.

The V and J genes are TRBV4-1 and TRBJ2-7; D possibly corresponds to TRBD2 (6 bases). Germline V CDR1 and CDR2: MGHRA, YSYEKL. This CDR3 has 16 residues. Between the trimmed V and J ends, which lost 0 bases and 1 base, there was a span of 13 bases. The CDR3 DNA sequence: TGCGCCAGCAGCCAAGAAGGGGCTAGCGTGTCCTACGAGCAGTACTTC. It translates to CASSQEGASVSYEQYF.

The chain joins TRBV7-2 to TRBJ2-7, with a weak D call TRBD2 (5 bases). V lost 6 bases and J 4 bases, leaving 10 bases between the germline ends. CDR3 length: 12 amino acids. The germline V gene encodes CDR1 SGHTA and CDR2 FQGNSA. The CDR3: CASRSGVYEQYF. CDR3 DNA sequence: TGTGCCAGCAGGTCCGGGGTTTACGAGCAGTACTTC.

The chain carries TRBV7-9 and TRBJ1-2; no clear D. CDR1 and CDR2 from the germline V gene are SEHNR and FQNEAQ (reference sequence). CDR3 size: 14 residues. The germline V and J ends were trimmed by 2 bases and 3 bases, with 10 bases remaining between them. CDR3 sequence (DNA): TGTGCCAGCAGCTTAAACTGGTGGGACTATGGCTACACCTTC. This encodes CASSLNWWDYGYTF.

The chain has TRBV7-6 and TRBJ2-1; D remains ambiguous. This CDR3 has 12 amino acids. V was shortened by 5 bases and J by 10 bases, with 12 bases between the two germline ends. Germline CDR1 and CDR2: SGHVS and FNYEAQ. The CDR3 sequence is CASSSLPREQFF. CDR3 nucleotides: TGTGCCAGCAGCAGCCTCCCTCGGGAGCAGTTCTTC.

The chain has TRBV6-6 and TRBJ1-2; TRBD1 might be the D (6 bases). Deletions cut 6 bases from V and 3 bases from J, with 11 bases between. Germline V gene sequence: CDR1 MNHNY, CDR2 SVGAGI (reference sequence). The CDR3 covers 13 residues. Here the CDR3 DNA reads TGTGCCAGCAGCGACAGGCCCGACTATGGCTACACCTTC. This sequence encodes CASSDRPDYGYTF.

The chain is built from TRBV6-1 and TRBJ2-1; 8 nucleotides line up with TRBD2. With 8 bases clipped from V and 6 bases from J, the junction kept 12 bases outside the gene matches. CDR3 length: 15 amino acids. CDR1 and CDR2 from the germline V gene are MNHNS and SASEGT. In DNA form, the CDR3 reads TGTGCCAGCGAATCCCGGGGGGGCCTTCCCAATGAGCAGTTCTTC. The encoded protein is CASESRGGLPNEQFF.

The chain links TRBV30 to TRBJ2-7, with D possibly being TRBD1 or TRBD2 (5 bases each). CDR1 is GTSNPN and CDR2 is SVGIG in the germline V gene (reference sequence). The CDR3 sequence is 13 residues long. V was clipped by 1 base and J by 0 bases, with 7 bases between them. The CDR3 DNA reads TGTGCCTGGAGTGAGGGGACCTCCTACGAGCAGTACTTC. Translating gives CAWSEGTSYEQYF.

The V gene is TRBV9, the J gene TRBJ2-7; no clear D gene. Between the trimmed V and J ends, which lost 2 bases and 5 bases, there was a span of 11 bases. Germline V gene data show CDR1 as SGDLS and CDR2 as YYNGEE. The CDR3 contains 13 residues. CDR3 loop: CASSVALGHEQYF. In nucleotides, the CDR3 is TGTGCCAGCAGCGTGGCATTGGGCCACGAGCAGTACTTC.

The chain recombines TRBV6-6 with TRBJ1-1; possibly TRBD1 for D (6 bases). The CDR3 has 13 amino acids. V was clipped by 8 bases and J by 5 bases, with 15 bases between them. Looked up from germline, CDR1 is MNHNY and CDR2 is SVGAGI (reference sequence). The CDR3: CASVRGQVTEAFF. The CDR3 DNA reads TGTGCCAGCGTGCGGGGGCAGGTGACTGAAGCTTTCTTT.

This clone was observed a single time. The V gene is TRBV30, the J gene TRBJ1-2; maybe TRBD1 (6 bases). This CDR3 region has 12 residues. Germline V CDR1 and CDR2: GTSNPN, SVGIG (reference sequence). Trimming left V 8 bases short and J 4 bases short, with 14 bases between. The CDR3 here is CAGRGGGYGYTF. As DNA, the CDR3 is TGTGCCGGGCGGGGAGGGGGCTATGGCTACACCTTC.

V gene TRBV30 combines with J gene TRBJ2-1; 9 bases fit TRBD1. Germline V lookup: CDR1 GTSNPN, CDR2 SVGIG (reference sequence). Trimming at V came to 5 bases and at J to 6 bases, leaving 11 bases not matched to a gene. The CDR3 is made up of 15 amino acids. CDR3 sequence: CAWGGGTGLPNEQFF. In nucleotides, the CDR3 is TGTGCCTGGGGAGGGGGGACAGGGCTCCCCAATGAGCAGTTCTTC. Drawing the rest from reference TRBV30 and TRBJ2-1, the complete variable domain is SQTIHQWPATLVQPVGSPLSLECTVEGTSNPNLYWYRQAAGRGLQLLFYSVGIGQISSEVPQNLSASRPQDRQFILSSKKLLLSDSGFYLCAWGGGTGLPNEQFFGPGTRLTVL.

This sequence joins TRBV19 and TRBJ2-7; 8 bases are a match to TRBD1. The germline V gene encodes CDR1 LNHDA and CDR2 SQIVND (reference sequence). The CDR3 loop spans 15 amino acids. J gave up 3 bases and V 5 bases, and 9 bases lay outside the gene matches. CDR3 loop: CASSEQGAGSYEQYF. CDR3 bases: TGTGCCAGTAGTGAGCAGGGGGCGGGGAGCTACGAGCAGTACTTC.

The chain joins TRBV7-2 to TRBJ1-5, with D tentatively TRBD1 (5 bases). V was pared by 4 bases and J by 3 bases, with 10 bases between. CDR1 is SGHTA and CDR2 is FQGNSA in the germline V gene. CDR3 size: 14 residues. This CDR3 reads CASSSAGNNQPQHF. The CDR3 bases are TGTGCCAGCAGCTCCGCAGGGAACAATCAGCCCCAGCATTTT.

The CDR3 bases are TGTGCCAGCAGCTTTTGGGGGGGTTCCTACGAGCAGTACTTC. Its translation is CASSFWGGSYEQYF. The chain recombines TRBV11-2 with TRBJ2-7; 7 bases match TRBD2. Trimming cost V 3 bases and J 1 base; bases outside gene matches: 3. The V gene's germline CDR1 is SGHAT and CDR2 FQNNGV. The CDR3 covers 14 residues.

The V gene is TRBV7-8, the J gene TRBJ1-5; D is perhaps TRBD1 (5 bases). Germline CDR1 SGHVS, CDR2 FQNEAQ. Deletions cut 5 bases from V and 1 base from J, with 9 bases between. This CDR3 has 14 amino acids. CDR3 protein: CASSRGDSNQPQHF. The CDR3 coding sequence is TGTGCCAGCAGCCGCGGGGACAGCAATCAGCCCCAGCATTTT.

The rearrangement uses TRBV30 and TRBJ2-3; possible D gene TRBD1, 5 bases. Germline-derived CDR1 and CDR2 are GTSNPN and SVGIG (reference sequence). This CDR3 is 15 amino acids long. The CDR3 DNA follows: TGTGCATTAACACATCAGGGTTCGGGCACAGATACGCAGTATTTT. It specifies CALTHQGSGTDTQYF.

V usage is TRBV28 and J usage is TRBJ1-2; TRBD1 matches 10 bases. V lost 5 bases and J lost 2; bases outside the gene matches: 5. The CDR3 extends over 15 amino acids. Germline CDR1 and CDR2: MDHEN and SYDVKM. This CDR3 reads CASSLGQGINYGYTF. The CDR3 region has the DNA TGTGCCAGCAGTCTGGGACAGGGGATCAACTATGGCTACACCTTC.

This clone was detected a few times. The chain has TRBV5-1 and TRBJ1-1; D is perhaps TRBD1 (6 bases). V shed 3 bases and J shed 8 bases, with 14 bases lying between them. The CDR3 has 13 residues. The V gene's germline CDR1 is SGHRS and CDR2 YFSETQ. The CDR3 reads CASSSVRGKEAFF. CDR3 DNA: TGCGCCAGCAGCTCCGTGAGGGGGAAGGAAGCTTTCTTT. Together with reference TRBV5-1 and TRBJ1-1, the CDR3 gives the full variable domain: KAGVTQTPRYLIKTRGQQVTLSCSPISGHRSVSWYQQTPGQGLQFLFEYFSETQRNKGNFPGRFSGRQFSNSRSEMNVSTLELGDSALYLCASSSVRGKEAFFGQGTRLTVV.

The chain recombines TRBV29-1 with TRBJ2-5, with 9 bases lining up with TRBD1. The CDR3 is 13 residues long. The germline gives CDR1 SQVTM, CDR2 ANQGSEA. The junction had 7 bases not matched to a gene; V was cut back by 6 bases and J by 5 bases. The CDR3 DNA reads TGCAGCGTCCCGACAGGGGGGGGCGAGACCCAGTACTTC. Its protein is CSVPTGGGETQYF. Using reference TRBV29-1 and TRBJ2-5 for the parts outside the CDR3, the full variable domain is SAVISQKPSRDICQRGTSLTIQCQVDSQVTMMFWYRQQPGQSLTLIATANQGSEATYESGFVIDKFPISRPNLTFSTLTVSNMSPEDSSIYLCSVPTGGGETQYFGPGTRLLVL.

This chain joins TRBV7-2 and TRBJ2-7; the match to TRBD2 covers 9 bases. Germline V lookup: CDR1 SGHTA, CDR2 FQGNSA. There are 14 residues in the CDR3. The V and J ends lost 6 bases and 6 bases, in that order; junction bases with no gene match: 9. The CDR3 DNA reads TGTGCCAGCAGTATGGCTAGCGGGAACCGCGAGCAGTACTTC. Its protein product is CASSMASGNREQYF.

This chain uses TRBV2 with TRBJ1-6; 7 bases match TRBD1. V was clipped by 5 bases and J by 10 bases; unmatched bases: 14. CDR1 and CDR2 from the germline V gene are SNHLY and FYNNEI. CDR3 length: 16 residues. In DNA form, the CDR3 reads TGTGCCAGCAGTCCTACAGGGGCGCGACGGAAGTCACCCCTCCACTTT. This translates into CASSPTGARRKSPLHF.

V usage is TRBV14 and J usage is TRBJ2-3, with 10 bases matching TRBD2. Germline CDR1 is SGHDN and CDR2 is FVKESK. There are 16 residues in the CDR3. V was clipped by 4 bases and J by 2 bases; unmatched bases: 6. CDR3 in amino acids: CASSPAGGAYTDTQYF. The CDR3 DNA is TGTGCCAGCAGCCCAGCGGGGGGGGCATACACAGATACGCAGTATTTT.

This chain connects TRBV14 to TRBJ2-7, with unresolved D. This CDR3 comprises 13 residues. Germline assignment: CDR1 SGHDN and CDR2 FVKESK. The V end lost 1 base, the J end lost 6 bases, and 10 bases lay between the germline ends. The CDR3 DNA follows: TGTGCCAGCAGCCAAGTTATTCCTGGCGAGCAGTACTTC. This encodes CASSQVIPGEQYF.

The rearrangement links TRBV19 to TRBJ2-7, with D possibly matching TRBD1 (6 bases). CDR1 and CDR2 from the germline V gene are LNHDA and SQIVND (reference sequence). The CDR3 is made up of 20 amino acids. The V gene lost 3 bases and the J gene lost 3 bases, with 30 bases spanning the gap. This chain's CDR3 is CASSMGASINRRLGNYEQYF. The CDR3 DNA reads as TGTGCCAGTAGTATGGGGGCCAGTATTAATCGCCGGTTGGGGAACTACGAGCAGTACTTC.

V gene TRBV19 combines with J gene TRBJ2-3, with D hard to call. V lost 10 bases and J lost 0, with 14 bases in between. Looked up from germline, CDR1 is LNHDA and CDR2 is SQIVND (reference sequence). This CDR3 has 14 amino acids. For the CDR3, the DNA is TGTGCCACCGGCTTACCTGGGAGCACAGATACGCAGTATTTT. Translated, it gives CATGLPGSTDTQYF.

The V and J genes are TRBV5-4 and TRBJ2-1, with D uncertain. Germline V gene sequence: CDR1 SGHNT, CDR2 YYREEE (reference sequence). V gave up 4 bases and J gave up 0 bases, with 11 bases separating them. CDR3 length: 15 residues. The CDR3 is CASSGKTRSYNEQFF. The CDR3 coding sequence is TGTGCCAGCAGCGGAAAGACCCGCTCCTACAATGAGCAGTTCTTC.